Sequencing of this TCR beta chain was carried out in a study of T cells in Graves' hyperthyroidism and ophthalmopathy. The CDR3 consists of 14 residues. Per the germline V gene, CDR1 is MDHEN and CDR2 is SYDVKM. Trimming removed 7 bases from V and 3 bases from J, with 16 bases in between. Amplification of TCR beta CDR3 regions was performed using RNA transcripts as template. HTBI primers were employed in a first-round RT-PCR of the TCR CDR3. TCRdb recomputed calls from the multiplex PCR reads with MiXCR, one row per CDR3 protein. This table holds hundreds of thousands of distinct CDR3 sequences, less than 25% found once.

Sequencing was done on a sample of blood. This TCR came from a young man with Graves' ophthalmopathy. V gene TRBV28 combines with J gene TRBJ2-7, with TRBD2 as a possible D gene (6 bases). CDR3 DNA: TGTGCCAGCAAAAGTAGCGGAACCGTCTACGAGCAGTACTTC. This codes for CASKSSGTVYEQYF.